Detailed here is one T cell receptor beta chain. Sequencing used immunoSEQ multiplex PCR; TCRdb keeps in-frame clones, though not all of them. The table has 75,000 to 95,000 clones, 85% seen once; the top ten hold over 3.5%. This sample is drawn from a study of T cell responses to AZD1222 COVID-19 vaccine. The receptor was derived from an adult who received the AZD1222 COVID-19 vaccine. Source: peripheral blood, taken 28 days after the second AZD1222 dose.

CDR3 sequence reads: CASSLSASGSTDTQYF. The CDR3 DNA reads as TGTGCCAGCAGTTTATCGGCTAGCGGGAGCACAGATACGCAGTATTTT. The chain is built from TRBV27 and TRBJ2-3; 8 bases are a match to TRBD2. The V gene end was trimmed by 0 bases and the J gene end by 0 bases; junction bases not matched to a gene: 2. This CDR3 has 16 residues. Germline V lookup: CDR1 MNHEY, CDR2 SMNVEV (reference sequence).